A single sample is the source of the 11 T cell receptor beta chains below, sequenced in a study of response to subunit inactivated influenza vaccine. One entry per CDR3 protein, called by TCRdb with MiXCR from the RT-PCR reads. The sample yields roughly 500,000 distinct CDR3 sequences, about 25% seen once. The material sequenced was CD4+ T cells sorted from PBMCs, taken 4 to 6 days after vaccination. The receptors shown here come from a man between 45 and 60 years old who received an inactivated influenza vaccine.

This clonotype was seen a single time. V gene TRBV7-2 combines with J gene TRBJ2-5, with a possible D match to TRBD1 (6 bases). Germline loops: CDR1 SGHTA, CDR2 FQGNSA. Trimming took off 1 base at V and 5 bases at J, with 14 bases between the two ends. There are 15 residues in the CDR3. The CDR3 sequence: CASSLGNRVGETQYF. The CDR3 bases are TGTGCCAGCAGCTTAGGAAACAGGGTTGGGGAGACCCAGTACTTC. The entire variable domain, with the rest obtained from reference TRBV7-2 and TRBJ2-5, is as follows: GAGVSQSPSNKVTEKGKDVELRCDPISGHTALYWYRQSLGQGLEFLIYFQGNSAPDKSGLPSDRFSAERTGGSVSTLTIQRTQQEDSAVYLCASSLGNRVGETQYFGPGTRLLVL.

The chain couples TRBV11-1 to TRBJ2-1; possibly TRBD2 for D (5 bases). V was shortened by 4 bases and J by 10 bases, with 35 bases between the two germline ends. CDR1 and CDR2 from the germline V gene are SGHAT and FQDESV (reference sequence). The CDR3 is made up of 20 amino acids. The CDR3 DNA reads TGTGCCAGCAGCTGGGAAGGCAGAAACCCTCGGGGATTATTGTACGAGGAGCAGTTCTTC. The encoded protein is CASSWEGRNPRGLLYEEQFF.

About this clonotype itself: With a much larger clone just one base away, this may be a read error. The CDR3 DNA is TGCAGCGTGAGAATGGATATGAACACTGAAGCTTTCTTT. Amino acid sequence: CSVRMDMNTEAFF. This chain connects TRBV29-1 to TRBJ1-1; D is unresolved. V was shortened by 6 bases and J by 0 bases, with 11 bases between the two germline ends. CDR3 length equals 13 residues. Germline loops: CDR1 SQVTM, CDR2 ANQGSEA.

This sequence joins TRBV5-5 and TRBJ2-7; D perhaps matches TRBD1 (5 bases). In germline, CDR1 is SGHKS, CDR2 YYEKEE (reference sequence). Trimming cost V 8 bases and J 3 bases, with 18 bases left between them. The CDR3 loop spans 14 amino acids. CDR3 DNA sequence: TGTGCCAGTCGAAGGGATAGGGGAAACTACGAGCAGTACTTC. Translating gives CASRRDRGNYEQYF.

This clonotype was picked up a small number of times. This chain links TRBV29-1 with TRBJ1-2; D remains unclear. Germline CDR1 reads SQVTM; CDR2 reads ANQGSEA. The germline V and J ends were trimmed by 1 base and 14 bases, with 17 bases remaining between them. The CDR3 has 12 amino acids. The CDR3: CSVEVFDGSLTF. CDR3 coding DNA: TGCAGCGTTGAAGTGTTCGACGGCTCGCTTACCTTC.

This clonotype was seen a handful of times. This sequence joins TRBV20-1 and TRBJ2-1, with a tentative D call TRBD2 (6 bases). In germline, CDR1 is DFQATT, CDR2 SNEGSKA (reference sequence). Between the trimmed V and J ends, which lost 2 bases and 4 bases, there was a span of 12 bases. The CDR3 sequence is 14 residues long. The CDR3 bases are TGCAGTGCTAGACGTCAGCGGGTGTACAATGAGCAGTTCTTC. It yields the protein CSARRQRVYNEQFF.

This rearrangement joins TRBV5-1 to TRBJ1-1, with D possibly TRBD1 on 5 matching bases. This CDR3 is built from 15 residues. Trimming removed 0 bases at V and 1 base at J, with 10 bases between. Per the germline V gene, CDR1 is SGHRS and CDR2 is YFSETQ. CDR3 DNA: TGCGCCAGCAGCTTGGATGGGGGGAGGAACACTGAAGCTTTCTTT. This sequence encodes CASSLDGGRNTEAFF.

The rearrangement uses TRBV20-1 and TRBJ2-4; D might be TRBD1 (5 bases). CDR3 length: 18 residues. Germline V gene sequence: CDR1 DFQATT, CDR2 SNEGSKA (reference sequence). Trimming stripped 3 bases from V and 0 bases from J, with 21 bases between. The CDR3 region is CSARGQEIIRLAKNIQYF. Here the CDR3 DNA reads TGCAGTGCTAGGGGGCAGGAAATTATCCGTCTAGCCAAAAACATTCAGTACTTC.

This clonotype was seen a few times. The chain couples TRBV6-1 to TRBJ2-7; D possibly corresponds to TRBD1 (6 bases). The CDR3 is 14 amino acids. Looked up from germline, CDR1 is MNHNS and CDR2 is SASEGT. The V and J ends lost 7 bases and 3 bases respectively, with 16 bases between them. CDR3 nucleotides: TGTGCCAGCACAGGACACCAAGGGGGCTACGAGCAGTACTTC. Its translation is CASTGHQGGYEQYF.

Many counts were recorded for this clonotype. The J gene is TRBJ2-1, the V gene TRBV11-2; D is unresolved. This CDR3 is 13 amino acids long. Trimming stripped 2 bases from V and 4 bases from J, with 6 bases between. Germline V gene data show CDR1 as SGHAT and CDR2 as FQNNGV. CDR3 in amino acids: CASSLQVYNEQFF. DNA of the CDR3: TGTGCCAGCAGCTTACAGGTTTACAATGAGCAGTTCTTC.

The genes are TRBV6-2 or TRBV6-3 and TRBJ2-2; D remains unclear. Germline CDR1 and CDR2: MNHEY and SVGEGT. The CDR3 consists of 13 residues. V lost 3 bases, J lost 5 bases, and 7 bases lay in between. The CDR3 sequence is CASSYLETGELFF. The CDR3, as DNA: TGTGCCAGCAGTTATCTGGAGACCGGGGAGCTGTTTTTT.